This T cell receptor (beta chain) derives from a study of blood T cell repertoires in COVID-19. Study overall: Samples taken during acute and convalescent COVID-19 were collected in the United States, Italy and Spain. T cells, B-cell-depleted T cells, or PBMCs provided the cDNA or gDNA that served as material.

CDR3 length: 14 amino acids. V lost 4 bases, J lost 8 bases, and 8 bases stayed unmatched. Germline assignment: CDR1 LNHDA and CDR2 SQIVND (reference sequence). Original data processing: Amplified reference gene primers provided the basis for estimating nucleated cell counts. Using immunoSEQ multiplex PCR, the repertoire was profiled, and TCRdb retains in-frame clones only, with some absent. The V and J calls and clone size were taken over from that table, and D and trimming were inferred from the DNA. The data hold hundreds of thousands of clones, with around 86% observed a single time. The receptor's source is a woman aged 25 to 45 who had recovered from COVID-19. The chain links TRBV19 to TRBJ2-4; the match to TRBD1 covers 7 bases. Sequences were obtained from peripheral blood. CDR3 amino acids: CASSTWDSQHIQYF. CDR3 nucleotide sequence: TGTGCCAGTAGTACCTGGGACAGCCAACACATTCAGTACTTC.